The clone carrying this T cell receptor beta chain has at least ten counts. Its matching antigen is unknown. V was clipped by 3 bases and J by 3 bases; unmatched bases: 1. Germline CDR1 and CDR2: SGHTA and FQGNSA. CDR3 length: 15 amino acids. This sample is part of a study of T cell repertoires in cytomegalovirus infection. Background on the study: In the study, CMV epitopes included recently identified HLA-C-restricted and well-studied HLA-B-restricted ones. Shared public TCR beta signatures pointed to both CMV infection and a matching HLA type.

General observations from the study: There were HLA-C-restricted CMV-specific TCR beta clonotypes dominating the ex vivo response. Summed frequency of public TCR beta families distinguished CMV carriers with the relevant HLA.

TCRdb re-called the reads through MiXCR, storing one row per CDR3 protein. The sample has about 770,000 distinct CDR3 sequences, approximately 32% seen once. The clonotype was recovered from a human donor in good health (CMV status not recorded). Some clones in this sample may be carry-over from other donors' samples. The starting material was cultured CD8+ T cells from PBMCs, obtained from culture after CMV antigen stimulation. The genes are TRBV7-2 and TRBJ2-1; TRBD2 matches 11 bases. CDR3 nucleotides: TGTGCCAGCAGCTTCACTAGCGGGGGCTACAATGAGCAGTTCTTC. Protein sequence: CASSFTSGGYNEQFF.